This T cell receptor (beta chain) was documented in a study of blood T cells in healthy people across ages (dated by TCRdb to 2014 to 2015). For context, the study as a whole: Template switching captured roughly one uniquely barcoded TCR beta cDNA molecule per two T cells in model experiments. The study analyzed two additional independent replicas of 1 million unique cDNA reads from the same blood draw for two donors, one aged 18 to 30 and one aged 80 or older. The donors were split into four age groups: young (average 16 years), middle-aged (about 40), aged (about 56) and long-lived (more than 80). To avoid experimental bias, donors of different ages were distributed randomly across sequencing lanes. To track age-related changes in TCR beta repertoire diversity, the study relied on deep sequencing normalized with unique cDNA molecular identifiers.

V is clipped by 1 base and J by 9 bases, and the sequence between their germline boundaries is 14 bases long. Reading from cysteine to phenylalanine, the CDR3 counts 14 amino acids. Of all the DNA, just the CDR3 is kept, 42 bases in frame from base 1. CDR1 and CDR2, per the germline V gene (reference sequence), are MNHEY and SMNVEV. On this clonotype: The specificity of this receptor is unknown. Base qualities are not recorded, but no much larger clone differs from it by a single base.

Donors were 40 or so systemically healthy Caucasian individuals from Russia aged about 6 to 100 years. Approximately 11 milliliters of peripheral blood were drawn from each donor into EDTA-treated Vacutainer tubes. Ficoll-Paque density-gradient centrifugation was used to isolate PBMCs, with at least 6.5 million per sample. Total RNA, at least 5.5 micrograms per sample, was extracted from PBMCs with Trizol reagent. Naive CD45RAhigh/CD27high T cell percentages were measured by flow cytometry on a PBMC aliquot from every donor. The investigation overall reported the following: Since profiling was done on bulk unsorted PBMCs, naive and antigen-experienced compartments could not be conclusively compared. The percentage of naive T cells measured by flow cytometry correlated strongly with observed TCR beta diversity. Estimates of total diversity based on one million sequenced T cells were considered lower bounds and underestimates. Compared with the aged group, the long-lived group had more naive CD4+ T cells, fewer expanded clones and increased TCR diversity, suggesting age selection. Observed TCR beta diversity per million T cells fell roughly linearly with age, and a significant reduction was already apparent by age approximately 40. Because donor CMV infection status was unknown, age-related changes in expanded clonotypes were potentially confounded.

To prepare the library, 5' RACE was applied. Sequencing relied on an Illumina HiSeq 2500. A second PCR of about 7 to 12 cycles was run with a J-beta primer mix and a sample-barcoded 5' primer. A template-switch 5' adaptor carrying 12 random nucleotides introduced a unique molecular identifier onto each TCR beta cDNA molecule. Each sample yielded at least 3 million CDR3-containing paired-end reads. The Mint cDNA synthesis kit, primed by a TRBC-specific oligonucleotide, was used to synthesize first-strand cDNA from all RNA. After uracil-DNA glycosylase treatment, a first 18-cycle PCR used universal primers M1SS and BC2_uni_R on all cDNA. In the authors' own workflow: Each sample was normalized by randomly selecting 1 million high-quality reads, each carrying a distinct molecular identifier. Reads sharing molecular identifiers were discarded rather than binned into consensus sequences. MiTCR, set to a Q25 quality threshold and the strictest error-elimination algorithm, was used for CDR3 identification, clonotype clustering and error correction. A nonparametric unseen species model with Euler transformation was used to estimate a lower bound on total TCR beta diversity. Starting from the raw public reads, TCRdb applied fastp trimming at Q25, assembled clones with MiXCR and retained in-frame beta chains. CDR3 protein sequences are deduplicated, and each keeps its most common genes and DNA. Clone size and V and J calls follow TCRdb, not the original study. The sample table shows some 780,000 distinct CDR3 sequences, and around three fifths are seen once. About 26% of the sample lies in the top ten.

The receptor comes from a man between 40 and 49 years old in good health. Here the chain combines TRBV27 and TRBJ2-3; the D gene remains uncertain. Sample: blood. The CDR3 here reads CASSLFISTTTQYF. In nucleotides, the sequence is TGTGCCAGCAGTTTATTTATTTCTACCACCACGCAGTATTTT.